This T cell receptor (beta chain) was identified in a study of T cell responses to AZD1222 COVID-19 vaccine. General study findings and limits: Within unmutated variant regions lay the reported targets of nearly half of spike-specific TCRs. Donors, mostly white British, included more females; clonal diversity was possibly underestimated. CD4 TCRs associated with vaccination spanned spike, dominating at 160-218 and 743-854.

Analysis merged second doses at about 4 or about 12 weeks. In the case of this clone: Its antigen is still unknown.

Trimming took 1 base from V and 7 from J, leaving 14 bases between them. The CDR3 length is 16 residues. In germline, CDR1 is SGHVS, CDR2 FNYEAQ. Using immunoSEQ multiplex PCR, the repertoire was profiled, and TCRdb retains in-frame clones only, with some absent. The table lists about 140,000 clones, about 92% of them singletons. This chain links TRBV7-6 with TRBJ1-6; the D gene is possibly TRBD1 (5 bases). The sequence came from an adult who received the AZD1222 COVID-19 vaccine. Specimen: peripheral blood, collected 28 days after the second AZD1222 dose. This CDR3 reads CASSLDVGRGNSPLHF. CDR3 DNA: TGTGCCAGCAGCTTAGACGTCGGACGGGGCAATTCACCCCTCCACTTT.